Shown below are 26 T cell receptor beta chains from a single sample sequenced in a study of CD8+ T cells in alopecia areata listed by TCRdb under 2018. Receptor amplification or capture employed the immunoSEQ multiplex PCR assay. RNA was extracted from all samples and reverse transcribed into cDNA as template for TCR sequencing. In TCRdb, the immuneACCESS table is reduced to in-frame sequences with V and J assigned. These tables do not hold every clone; where another copy was compared, an unresolved V gene accounts for under half, and the others remain unexplained. The sample features about 270,000 clones, and none is a singleton. The biggest ten clones account for 0.9% to 1.5% of the sample. Cells from pooled mouse cutaneous lymph nodes were stained for CD4, CD8alpha, NKG2D, NKG2ACE and other markers and then sorted on a BD Influx. The material sequenced was CD4+ T cells sorted from a lymph node. These receptors all come from a C3H/HeJ mouse with alopecia areata. In terms of MHC, this strain is H2-k.

This clone was seen a few times. Mouse names are used for the genes. Sequencing ends 4 residues short of the CDR3 end; the germline J gene provides the rest. V usage is TRBV29 and J usage is TRBJ2-5; D unresolved. Germline V CDR1 and CDR2: MSHET, SYDVDS. The CDR3 is 11 residues long. The chain's CDR3 is CASRLQDTQYF. The covered CDR3 bases are TGTGCTAGCAGGTTACAGGAC.

This clone was counted a few times. The DNA is omitted, as the CDR3 cannot be located on it reliably, and the CDR3 follows TCRdb's listing. The genes and germline here are from mouse. V usage is TRBV23 and J usage is TRBJ1-2; the table's D call of TRBD1 was not tested on the DNA. The CDR3 numbers 15 amino acids, ends counted. Germline V CDR1 and CDR2: KGHTA, FQNQQP. The CDR3 here is CAPAVNQGSNSDYTF.

This clone was seen a handful of times. Mouse germline and gene names are used. The read terminates 4 residues ahead of where the CDR3 ends, so the germline J gene completes it. The V gene is TRBV19, the J gene TRBJ2-1, with TRBD1 matching 7 bases. CDR3 length: 13 residues. Germline V gives CDR1 FNHDT, CDR2 SITEND (reference sequence). The V segment lost 3 bases and the J segment 6 bases; nucleotides outside the gene matches: 3. The DNA read from the CDR3 is TGTGCCAGCAGTACCTCAGGGGGTGCT. This codes for CASSTSGGA. The entire CDR3 protein reads CASSTSGGAEQFF.

Of note for this clone: Genes here carry mouse names. The read stops 4 residues short of the end of the CDR3; the missing end is completed from the germline J gene. The rearrangement links TRBV31 to TRBJ1-2, with a weak D call TRBD1 (5 bases). Germline values: CDR1 GKSSPN, CDR2 SITVG. With 3 bases removed from V and 1 base from J, the gap between germline ends came to 9 bases. This CDR3 comprises 13 residues. CDR3 amino acids: CAWRRTLNSDYTF. The DNA read from the CDR3 is TGTGCCTGGAGAAGGACATTAAACTCC.

A few counts support this clone. The genes are named according to mouse. The CDR3 is cut off 3 residues early in the read; its end comes from the germline J gene. Other DNA sequences from this sample encode an identical CDR3 as well. The chain combines TRBV19 with TRBJ1-6; 10 bases fit TRBD1. TRBJ1-6 counts as an open reading frame of uncertain function. The length of the CDR3 is 16 residues. Germline lookup yields CDR1 FNHDT and CDR2 SITEND (reference sequence). The V gene end was trimmed by 3 bases and the J gene end by 0 bases; junction bases not matched to a gene: 0. The CDR3: CASSRDRGSYNSPLYF. The sequenced part of the CDR3 DNA is TGTGCCAGCAGTAGGGACAGGGGTTCCTATAATTCGCCC.

On this clone itself: Gene names and germline match the mouse. The CDR3 end lies 4 residues beyond the end of the read and is filled in from the germline J gene. The V gene is TRBV31, the J gene TRBJ2-5, with D possibly TRBD1 on 6 matching bases. Germline CDR1 is GKSSPN and CDR2 is SITVG. The length of the CDR3 is 12 residues. The CDR3 region is CAWTGAVDTQYF. The sequenced part of the CDR3 DNA is TGTGCCTGGACAGGGGCGGTGGAC.

This clone came up a few times. Gene labels here are mouse ones. The read gets to within 4 residues of the CDR3 end, and the germline J gene fills in the rest. The J gene is TRBJ1-1, the V gene TRBV13-1, with TRBD1 identical over 8 bases. Germline assignment: CDR1 NSHNY and CDR2 SYGAGN. The CDR3 covers 14 residues. CDR3 region: CASSDPRGRQEVFF. The part of the CDR3 DNA that was read is TGTGCCAGCAGTGATCCCAGGGGGCGCCAA.

This clone came up a few times. Gene names refer to mouse genes. The CDR3 extends 4 residues past the end of the read, so its final part is completed from the germline J gene. This specimen includes other DNA sequences encoding the same CDR3. This chain joins TRBV1 and TRBJ2-3; TRBD1 matches 7 bases. In germline, CDR1 is NSQYPW, CDR2 LRSPGD (reference sequence). V shed 0 bases, J shed 3 bases, and the junction held 6 bases outside the gene matches. The CDR3 has 16 residues. The CDR3 sequence is CTCSADPPGGAETLYF. Partial CDR3 DNA: TGCACCTGCAGTGCAGATCCGCCAGGGGGAGCAGAA. The whole variable domain, filled in from reference TRBV1 and TRBJ2-3, reads VTLLEQNPRWRLVPRGQAVNLRCILKNSQYPWMSWYQQDLQKQLQWLFTLRSPGDKEVKSLPGADYLATRVTDTELRLQVANMSQGRTLYCTCSADPPGGAETLYFGSGTRLTVL.

Notes on this clone: This may stem from a read error, because a much larger clone lies one nucleotide away. The germline and genes are mouse ones. The read is 4 residues too short to cover the CDR3 end, so that end is filled in from the germline J gene. The chain combines TRBV13-1 with TRBJ1-2; 8 bases align to TRBD1. This CDR3 region has 14 residues. Trimming at V came to 2 bases and at J to 4 bases, leaving 4 bases not matched to a gene. Germline values: CDR1 NSHNY, CDR2 SYGAGN. CDR3 DNA, as far as it was read: TGTGCCAGCAGTGACAGGGGGCGGGTCTCC. Its translation: CASSDRGRVS. Given in full, the CDR3 is CASSDRGRVSDYTF.

This clone was observed at least ten times. Gene and germline names: mouse. Read coverage stops 4 residues before the CDR3 terminus; the germline J gene supplies the remainder. The rearrangement uses TRBV29 and TRBJ1-2; no firm D call. The CDR3 is 13 residues long. Germline-derived CDR1 and CDR2 are MSHET and SYDVDS. V lost 4 bases to trimming and J lost 0 bases, with 6 bases between them. The CDR3 protein is CASSSSANSDYTF. The part of the CDR3 DNA that was read is TGTGCTAGCAGTTCCAGTGCAAACTCC.

The table lists this clone with a few counts. Gene labels here are mouse ones. The read finishes 4 residues shy of the CDR3 end, and the germline J gene is used to complete it. V is TRBV19 and J is TRBJ2-4; D is perhaps TRBD2 (6 bases). CDR1 and CDR2 from the germline V gene are FNHDT and SITEND (reference sequence). This CDR3 contains 13 residues. The ends were cut back, 4 bases at V and 0 bases at J, with 6 bases in the middle. The DNA read from the CDR3 is TGTGCCAGCAGTGGGGGGAGTCAAAAC. Its translation is CASSGGSQN. The whole CDR3 sequence reads CASSGGSQNTLYF.

This clone was recorded a few times. Gene names are mouse gene names. The read falls 4 residues short of the CDR3 end, and the missing part is taken from the germline J gene. This sequence joins TRBV5 and TRBJ2-5, with D maybe TRBD2 (5 bases). The CDR3 spans 14 residues. Germline V gene data show CDR1 as LGHNA and CDR2 as YNLKQL (reference sequence). The V and J ends lost 1 base and 2 bases respectively, with 7 bases between them. The CDR3 sequence: CASSQGWVQDTQYF. CDR3 DNA, as far as it was read: TGTGCCAGCAGCCAAGGCTGGGTCCAAGAC.

A word on this clone: Gene names are mouse gene names. The covered CDR3 bases are TGTGCCTGGAGTCTAGCAGGGGGGAGGAACTCC. Protein sequence: CAWSLAGGRNS. The CDR3, in full, reads CAWSLAGGRNSDYTF. The chain recombines TRBV31 with TRBJ1-2; 7 bases are shared with TRBD1. The read ends 4 residues early relative to the CDR3; the germline J gene fills the gap. Germline V gives CDR1 GKSSPN, CDR2 SITVG. The CDR3 length is 15 residues. Trimming removed 0 bases from V and 2 bases from J; junction bases left unmatched: 6.

A note on this clone: Mouse gene names apply. The read terminates 4 residues ahead of where the CDR3 ends, so the germline J gene completes it. The same CDR3 arises from other DNA sequences in this sample as well. The rearrangement links TRBV1 to TRBJ2-4, with 8 nucleotides matching TRBD2. The germline gives CDR1 NSQYPW, CDR2 LRSPGD (reference sequence). The CDR3 runs 14 residues. The trim removed 3 bases at V and 3 bases at J, leaving 2 bases unmatched. The CDR3 region is CTCSARGGQNTLYF. The CDR3 bases that were read are TGCACCTGCAGTGCTAGGGGGGGCCAAAAC.

In its sample, this clone was seen a few times. Gene and germline names: mouse. The observed sequence ends 4 residues before the CDR3 terminus, with the missing tail filled in from the germline J gene. The chain has TRBV1 and TRBJ2-1; the D gene is possibly TRBD2 (5 bases). CDR3 size: 12 residues. Germline V gives CDR1 NSQYPW, CDR2 LRSPGD (reference sequence). CDR3 DNA, as far as it was read: TGCACCTGCAGTGGGAGACTGGCT. It codes for CTCSGRLA. The whole CDR3 reads CTCSGRLAEQFF.

Regarding this clone: These gene names are mouse names. The CDR3 goes on 4 residues after the read ends, and that part is filled in from the germline J gene. V is TRBV3 and J is TRBJ2-1; D perhaps matches TRBD1 (6 bases). The CDR3 extends over 15 amino acids. Trimming stripped 1 base from V and 3 bases from J, with 10 bases between. The V gene's germline CDR1 is SNHLY and CDR2 FYNGKV (reference sequence). CDR3 sequence: CASSLEQGPYAEQFF. The sequenced CDR3 bases are TGTGCCAGCAGCTTAGAACAGGGACCCTATGCT.

This clone has only a few counts. The gene names here belong to mouse. The CDR3 extends 4 residues past the end of the read, so its final part is completed from the germline J gene. The rearrangement uses TRBV31 and TRBJ2-3; 7 positions match TRBD2. The V gene's germline CDR1 is GKSSPN and CDR2 SITVG. The CDR3 has 15 amino acids. V was pared by 1 base and J by 0 bases, with 4 bases of the junction left unmatched. The CDR3 sequence is CAWSPGLVSAETLYF. The sequenced CDR3 bases are TGTGCCTGGAGTCCTGGACTGGTTAGTGCAGAA.

In the case of this clone: The gene names given are mouse names. The CDR3 extends 4 residues past the end of the read, so its final part is completed from the germline J gene. The V call is TRBV13-1, the J call TRBJ2-2; TRBD2 agrees at 10 bases. The germline V gene has CDR1 NSHNY and CDR2 SYGAGN. This CDR3 contains 17 residues. The junction had 5 bases not matched to a gene; V was cut back by 0 bases and J by 3 bases. This chain's CDR3 is CASSDAWGGADTGQLYF. The covered CDR3 bases are TGTGCCAGCAGTGATGCCTGGGGGGGCGCGGACACCGGG.

On this clone: All gene names here are mouse names. The read terminates 4 residues ahead of where the CDR3 ends, so the germline J gene completes it. J is TRBJ2-1 and V is TRBV1, with D possibly matching TRBD2 (7 bases). The V gene lost 1 base and the J gene lost 1 base, with 11 bases spanning the gap. The V gene's germline CDR1 is NSQYPW and CDR2 LRSPGD (reference sequence). This CDR3 contains 16 residues. CDR3 region: CTCSAVGGPNYAEQFF. The sequenced part of the CDR3 DNA is TGCACCTGCAGTGCAGTGGGGGGCCCGAACTATGCT.

In its sample, this clone was seen a few times. Gene names denote mouse genes. The CDR3 is cut off 4 residues early in the read; its end comes from the germline J gene. Other DNA sequences in this specimen translate into the identical CDR3. This chain links TRBV19 with TRBJ1-1, with 8 bases identical to TRBD1. Germline V CDR1 and CDR2: FNHDT, SITEND (reference sequence). The length of the CDR3 is 12 residues. The DNA read from the CDR3 is TGTGCCAGCAGTCCAGACAGGGGA. Translation: CASSPDRG. The whole CDR3 sequence is CASSPDRGEVFF.

This clone has just a few counts. The gene names here belong to mouse. The CDR3 end lies 4 residues beyond the end of the read and is filled in from the germline J gene. The gene calls are TRBV5 and TRBJ2-3; D is perhaps TRBD1 (5 bases). With 4 bases removed from V and 2 bases from J, the gap between germline ends came to 10 bases. The CDR3 runs 14 residues. Germline V lookup: CDR1 LGHNA, CDR2 YNLKQL (reference sequence). The CDR3 spells CASSPEGFAETLYF. The CDR3 DNA, read in part, is TGTGCCAGCAGCCCCGAGGGGTTTGCAGAA.

This clone has just a few counts. Gene labels here are mouse ones. The sequence runs out 4 residues before the end of the CDR3; the remainder is reconstructed from the germline J gene. The chain is built from TRBV13-1 and TRBJ2-1, with D maybe TRBD1 (5 bases). V was cut by 7 bases and J by 0 bases, with 11 bases left in between. The CDR3 runs to 14 residues. CDR1 is NSHNY and CDR2 is SYGAGN in the germline V gene. CDR3 in amino acids: CASGAQGNYAEQFF. The DNA read from the CDR3 is TGTGCCAGCGGAGCCCAGGGTAACTATGCT.

This clone was counted only a few times. Genes and germline come from the mouse. The read terminates 4 residues before the CDR3 end, so the remaining end is supplied by the germline J gene. The chain is built from TRBV13-1 and TRBJ2-7; 9 bases agree with TRBD2. CDR3 size: 13 residues. From germline, CDR1 is NSHNY and CDR2 SYGAGN. The sequenced part of the CDR3 DNA is TGTGCCAGCAGTCCCCGGGACTGGGAT. The encoded protein is CASSPRDWD. From start to end, the CDR3 is CASSPRDWDEQYF.

As to this clone: The genes and germline here are from mouse. The missing CDR3 end, 4 residues past where the read stops, is filled in from the germline J gene. Other nucleotide sequences in the sample specify the same CDR3. The V call is TRBV19, the J call TRBJ2-7, with D perhaps TRBD1 (6 bases). This CDR3 has 12 amino acids. CDR1 is FNHDT, CDR2 SITEND, per germline (reference sequence). CDR3 region: CASSPDRYEQYF. CDR3 DNA (partial): TGTGCCAGCAGCCCTGACAGGTAT.

A few counts support this clone. Germline and genes: mouse. The CDR3 is cut off 4 residues early in the read; its end comes from the germline J gene. Other nucleotide sequences in the sample specify the same CDR3. V is TRBV19 and J is TRBJ2-3; TRBD1 matches 7 bases. This CDR3 has 13 amino acids. Germline CDR1 is FNHDT and CDR2 is SITEND (reference sequence). Trimming cost V 4 bases and J 3 bases; bases outside gene matches: 2. CDR3 DNA, as far as it was read: TGTGCCAGCAGTTTACAGGGGGCAGAA. Amino acids: CASSLQGAE. The full-length CDR3 reads as CASSLQGAETLYF.

In this sample, this clone turned up a few times. Germline and genes here are mouse. The read falls 4 residues short of the CDR3 end, and the missing part is taken from the germline J gene. This specimen includes other DNA sequences encoding the same CDR3. The gene calls are TRBV1 and TRBJ2-2; 8 bases line up with TRBD2. V shed 0 bases, J shed 2 bases, and the junction held 2 bases outside the gene matches. The CDR3 totals 16 residues. CDR1 NSQYPW and CDR2 LRSPGD come from the germline V gene (reference sequence). This CDR3 is CTCSADRGGNTGQLYF. The part of the CDR3 DNA that was read is TGCACCTGCAGTGCAGATCGGGGGGGCAACACCGGG.